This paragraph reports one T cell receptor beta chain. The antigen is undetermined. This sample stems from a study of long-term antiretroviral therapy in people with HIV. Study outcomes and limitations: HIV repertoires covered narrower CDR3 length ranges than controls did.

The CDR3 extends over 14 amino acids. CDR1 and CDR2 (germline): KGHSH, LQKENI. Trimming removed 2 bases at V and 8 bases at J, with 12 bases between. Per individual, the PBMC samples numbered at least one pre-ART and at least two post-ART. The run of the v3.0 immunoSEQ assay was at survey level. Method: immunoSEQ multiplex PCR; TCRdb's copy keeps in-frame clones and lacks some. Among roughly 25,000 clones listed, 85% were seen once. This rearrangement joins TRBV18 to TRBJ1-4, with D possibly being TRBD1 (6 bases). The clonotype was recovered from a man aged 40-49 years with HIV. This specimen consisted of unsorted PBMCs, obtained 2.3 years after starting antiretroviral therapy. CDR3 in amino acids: CASSPSGVGEKLFF. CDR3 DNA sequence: TGTGCCAGCTCACCATCAGGGGTAGGAGAAAAACTGTTTTTT.